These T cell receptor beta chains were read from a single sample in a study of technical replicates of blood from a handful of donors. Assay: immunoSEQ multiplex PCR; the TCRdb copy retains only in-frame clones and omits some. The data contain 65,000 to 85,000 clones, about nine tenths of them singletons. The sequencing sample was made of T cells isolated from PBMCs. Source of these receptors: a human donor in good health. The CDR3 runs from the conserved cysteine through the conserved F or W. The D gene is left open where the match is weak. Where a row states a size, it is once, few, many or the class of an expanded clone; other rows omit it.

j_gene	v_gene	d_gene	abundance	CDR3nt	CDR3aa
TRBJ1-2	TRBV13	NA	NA	TGTGCCAGCAGCTTTACCGTGACAGCCTCTGATGGCTACACCTTC	CASSFTVTASDGYTF
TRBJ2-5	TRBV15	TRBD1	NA	TGTGCCACCAGCAGAGATCACGGGACAGCTGAGACCCAGTACTTC	CATSRDHGTAETQYF
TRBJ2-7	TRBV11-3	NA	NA	TGTGCCAGCAGCGGTGCTATTATTACCGGGACTGCCTACGAGCAGTACTTC	CASSGAIITGTAYEQYF
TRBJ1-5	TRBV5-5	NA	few	TGTGCCAGCAGCTTGGCTGGACAATTCCATCAGCCCCAGCATTTT	CASSLAGQFHQPQHF
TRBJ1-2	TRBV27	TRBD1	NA	TGTGCCAGCAGTCAGACAGGGATGCACTACACCTTC	CASSQTGMHYTF
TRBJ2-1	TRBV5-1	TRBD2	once	TGCGCCAGCAGCTTGGCCGGGACTAGCGGGAGTCCGAATGAGCAGTTCTTC	CASSLAGTSGSPNEQFF
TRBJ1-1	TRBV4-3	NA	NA	TGCGCCAGCAGCCTAAGTGGGCATGAAGCTTTCTTT	CASSLSGHEAFF
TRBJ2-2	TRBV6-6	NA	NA	TGTGCCAGCAGTTATAAATCCGGGGAGCTGTTTTTT	CASSYKSGELFF
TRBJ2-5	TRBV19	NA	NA	TGTGCCAGTAGCGGAGAGGGTAGAGAGACCCAGTACTTC	CASSGEGRETQYF
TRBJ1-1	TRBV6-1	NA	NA	TGTGCCAGCAGTGAAGGCAGGGTACTCCTTCTTTTGGACACTGAAGCTTTCTTT	CASSEGRVLLLLDTEAFF
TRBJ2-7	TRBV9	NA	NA	TGTGCCAGCAGCGTAGGGTTCAGCGTAACCTACGAGCAGTACTTC	CASSVGFSVTYEQYF
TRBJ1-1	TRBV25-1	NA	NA	TGTGCCAGCACGACGGGGATGAACACTGAAGCTTTCTTT	CASTTGMNTEAFF
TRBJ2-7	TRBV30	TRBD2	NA	TGTGCCTGCCAGACTAGCTTTGACCACGAGCAGTACTTC	CACQTSFDHEQYF
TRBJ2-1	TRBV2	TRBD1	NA	TGTGCCAGCCTGTCGGGGACAGGGCGGAATGAGCAGTTCTTC	CASLSGTGRNEQFF
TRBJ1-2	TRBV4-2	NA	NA	TGTGCCAGCAGCCAAGATGCGGGGTTTGGCTACACCTTC	CASSQDAGFGYTF
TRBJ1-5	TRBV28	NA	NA	TGTGCCAGCAGTCCTTCCATCGGGCAGCCCCAGCATTTT	CASSPSIGQPQHF
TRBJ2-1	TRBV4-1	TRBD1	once	TGCGCCAGCAGCCTAGACAGGGGGAATGAGCAGTTCTTC	CASSLDRGNEQFF
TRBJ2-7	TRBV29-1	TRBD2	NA	TGCAGCGTTGAAGTTAGCGGGAGGCCCTACGAGCAGTACTTC	CSVEVSGRPYEQYF
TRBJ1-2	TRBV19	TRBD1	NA	TGTGCCAGCGCTTCTACAGGGGGCGACGATGGCTACACCTTC	CASASTGGDDGYTF
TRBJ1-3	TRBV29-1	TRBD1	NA	TGCAGCGTTGAAGACCCGGACAGGGGTTCTGGAAACACCATATATTTT	CSVEDPDRGSGNTIYF